The T cell receptor beta chain described here comes from a study of regulatory T cells in long-lasting Graves disease. Study-level findings and limits: Among persistent patients, a larger number of public clonotypes were shared (roughly 2,700) than among newly diagnosed patients (about 1,000).

Regarding time point: newly diagnosed GD, antithyroid drugs for less than 3 months. Scientists built the TCR library using RNA that was extracted from PBMCs. In building TCR beta libraries, iRepertoire HTBI primers were used together with Arm-PCR of CDR3 regions. Each CDR3 protein gets one entry after TCRdb re-called the multiplex PCR reads with MiXCR. The table includes roughly 500,000 distinct CDR3 sequences, approximately 15% detected once. This clonotype was observed a handful of times. Antigen unknown. This same sample was also taken into another study, of T cells in Graves' hyperthyroidism and ophthalmopathy.

The sequencing here drew on peripheral blood mononuclear cells (PBMCs), taken at new diagnosis, from a patient treated with antithyroid drugs. This receptor was taken from a woman in her fifties or sixties with Graves disease.

This CDR3 reads CASSLGTGRRGAFF. The CDR3, as DNA: TGTGCCAGCAGCTTAGGGACAGGGCGCCGCGGAGCTTTCTTT. The chain uses TRBV11-2 and TRBJ1-1; 8 bases are a match to TRBD1. The CDR3 is made up of 14 amino acids. The germline V gene has CDR1 SGHAT and CDR2 FQNNGV. After removal of 1 base from V and 10 bases from J, the junction contained 8 bases not matched to a gene.